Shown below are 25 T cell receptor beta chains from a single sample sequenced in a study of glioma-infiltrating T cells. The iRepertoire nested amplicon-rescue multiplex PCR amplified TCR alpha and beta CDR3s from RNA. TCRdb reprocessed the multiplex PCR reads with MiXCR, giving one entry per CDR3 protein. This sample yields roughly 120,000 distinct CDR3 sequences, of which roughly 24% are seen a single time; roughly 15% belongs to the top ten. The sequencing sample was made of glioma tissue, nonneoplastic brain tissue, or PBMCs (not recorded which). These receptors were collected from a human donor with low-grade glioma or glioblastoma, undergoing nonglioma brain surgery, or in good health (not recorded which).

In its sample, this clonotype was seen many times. The CDR3 reads CASSQEGVANTEAFF. CDR3 in DNA: TGTGCCAGCAGCCAAGAAGGTGTGGCGAACACTGAAGCTTTCTTT. The rearrangement joins TRBV3-1 to TRBJ1-1, with unresolved D. The CDR3 loop spans 15 amino acids. Between the trimmed V and J ends, which lost 0 bases and 1 base, there was a span of 9 bases. Germline V lookup: CDR1 LGHDT, CDR2 YNNKEL (reference sequence). The variable domain in full, completed from reference TRBV3-1 and TRBJ1-1, reads DTAVSQTPKYLVTQMGNDKSIKCEQNLGHDTMYWYKQDSKKFLKIMFSYNNKELIINETVPNRFSPKSPDKAHLNLHINSLELGDSAVYFCASSQEGVANTEAFFGQGTRLTVV.

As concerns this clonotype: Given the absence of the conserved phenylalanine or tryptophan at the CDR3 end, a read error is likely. For the CDR3, the DNA is TGTGCCAGCAGTCCTACGGGCGATCAGCCCCAGCATCTT. Translating gives CASSPTGDQPQHL. This rearrangement joins TRBV6-2 or TRBV6-3 to TRBJ1-5; D is uncertain. Germline V gene data show CDR1 as MNHEY and CDR2 as SVGEGT. V was trimmed by 5 bases and J by 5 bases, leaving 10 bases between them. The CDR3 consists of 13 residues.

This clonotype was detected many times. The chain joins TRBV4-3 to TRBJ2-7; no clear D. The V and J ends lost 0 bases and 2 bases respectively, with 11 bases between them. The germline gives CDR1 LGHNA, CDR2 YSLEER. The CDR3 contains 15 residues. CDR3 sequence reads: CASSQDISVTYEQYF. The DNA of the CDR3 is TGCGCCAGCAGCCAAGATATTTCAGTTACCTACGAGCAGTACTTC.

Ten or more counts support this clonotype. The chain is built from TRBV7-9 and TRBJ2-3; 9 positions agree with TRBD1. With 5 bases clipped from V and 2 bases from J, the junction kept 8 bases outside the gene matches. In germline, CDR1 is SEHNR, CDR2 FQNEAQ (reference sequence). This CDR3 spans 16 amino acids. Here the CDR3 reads CASSEQGARATDTQYF. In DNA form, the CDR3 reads TGTGCCAGCAGCGAACAGGGGGCGCGCGCCACAGATACGCAGTATTTT. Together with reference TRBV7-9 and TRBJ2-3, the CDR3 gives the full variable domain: DTGVSQNPRHKITKRGQNVTFRCDPISEHNRLYWYRQTLGQGPEFLTYFQNEAQLEKSRLLSDRFSAERPKGSFSTLEIQRTEQGDSAMYLCASSEQGARATDTQYFGPGTRLTVL.

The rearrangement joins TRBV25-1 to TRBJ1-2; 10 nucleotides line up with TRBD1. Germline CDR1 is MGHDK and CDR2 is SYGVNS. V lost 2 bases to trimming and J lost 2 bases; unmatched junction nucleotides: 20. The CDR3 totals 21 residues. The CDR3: CASSERASSYSRTGGNYGYTF. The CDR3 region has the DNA TGTGCCAGCAGTGAACGCGCCAGCAGTTACTCCCGGACAGGGGGGAACTATGGCTACACCTTC.

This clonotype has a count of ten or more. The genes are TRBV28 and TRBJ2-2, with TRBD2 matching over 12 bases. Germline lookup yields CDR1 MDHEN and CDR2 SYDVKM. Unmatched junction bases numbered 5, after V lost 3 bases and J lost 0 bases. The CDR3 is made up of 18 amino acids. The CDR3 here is CASSFYTSGRSNTGELFF. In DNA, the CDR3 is TGTGCCAGCAGTTTCTACACTAGCGGGAGGTCGAACACCGGGGAGCTGTTTTTT.

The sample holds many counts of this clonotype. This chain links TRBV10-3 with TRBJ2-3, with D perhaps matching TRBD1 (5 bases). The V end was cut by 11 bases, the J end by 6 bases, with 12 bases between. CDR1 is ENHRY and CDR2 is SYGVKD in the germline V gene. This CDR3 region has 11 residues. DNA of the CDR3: TGTGCCTGCAGGGAATCGGATACGCAGTATTTT. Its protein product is CACRESDTQYF.

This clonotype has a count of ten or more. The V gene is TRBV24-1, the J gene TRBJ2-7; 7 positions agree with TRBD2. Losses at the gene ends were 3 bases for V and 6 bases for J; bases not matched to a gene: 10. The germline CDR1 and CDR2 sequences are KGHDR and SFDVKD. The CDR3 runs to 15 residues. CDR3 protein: CATSDPAGEGSEQYF. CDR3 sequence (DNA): TGTGCCACCAGTGATCCCGCGGGAGAAGGTAGCGAGCAGTACTTC.

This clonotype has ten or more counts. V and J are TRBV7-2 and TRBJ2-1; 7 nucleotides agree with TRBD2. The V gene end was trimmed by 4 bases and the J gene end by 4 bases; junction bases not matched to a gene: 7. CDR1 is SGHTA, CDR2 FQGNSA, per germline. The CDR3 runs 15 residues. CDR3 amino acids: CASSSGLPGYNEQFF. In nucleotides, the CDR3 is TGTGCCAGCAGCTCGGGACTACCCGGATACAATGAGCAGTTCTTC. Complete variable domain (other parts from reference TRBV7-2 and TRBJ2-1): GAGVSQSPSNKVTEKGKDVELRCDPISGHTALYWYRQSLGQGLEFLIYFQGNSAPDKSGLPSDRFSAERTGGSVSTLTIQRTQQEDSAVYLCASSSGLPGYNEQFFGPGTRLTVL.

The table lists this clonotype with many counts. DNA of the CDR3: TGCAGCGTTCGAACTAGCCTAGCCAAAAACATTCAGTACTTC. As protein: CSVRTSLAKNIQYF. The chain carries TRBV29-1 and TRBJ2-4; perhaps TRBD2 as D (6 bases). Trimming took 5 bases from V and 0 from J, leaving 11 bases between them. The CDR3 runs to 14 residues. CDR1 is SQVTM, CDR2 ANQGSEA, per germline.

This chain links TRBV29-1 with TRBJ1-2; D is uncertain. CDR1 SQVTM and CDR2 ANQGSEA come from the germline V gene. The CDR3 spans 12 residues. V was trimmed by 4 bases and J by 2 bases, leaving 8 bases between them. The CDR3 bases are TGCAGCGTTGCAGTGCAAAACTATGGCTACACCTTC. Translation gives CSVAVQNYGYTF. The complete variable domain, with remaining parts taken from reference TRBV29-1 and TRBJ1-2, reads SAVISQKPSRDICQRGTSLTIQCQVDSQVTMMFWYRQQPGQSLTLIATANQGSEATYESGFVIDKFPISRPNLTFSTLTVSNMSPEDSSIYLCSVAVQNYGYTFGSGTRLTVV.

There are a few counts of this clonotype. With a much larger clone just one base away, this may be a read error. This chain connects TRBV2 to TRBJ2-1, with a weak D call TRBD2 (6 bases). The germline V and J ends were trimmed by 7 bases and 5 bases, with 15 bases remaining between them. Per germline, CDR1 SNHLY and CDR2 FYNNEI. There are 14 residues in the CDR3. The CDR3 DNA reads TGTGCCAGCACAGACCCGGGGGTCGACAATGAGCAGTTCTTC. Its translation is CASTDPGVDNEQFF. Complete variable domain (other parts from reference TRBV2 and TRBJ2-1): EPEVTQTPSHQVTQMGQEVILRCVPISNHLYFYWYRQILGQKVEFLVSFYNNEISEKSEIFDDQFSVERPDGSNFTLKIRSTKLEDSAMYFCASTDPGVDNEQFFGPGTRLTVL.

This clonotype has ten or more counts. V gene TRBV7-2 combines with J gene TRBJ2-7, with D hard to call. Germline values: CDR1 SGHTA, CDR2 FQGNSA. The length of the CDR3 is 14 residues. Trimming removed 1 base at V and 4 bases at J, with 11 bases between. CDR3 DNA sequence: TGTGCCAGCAGCTTAGGTGTGTCTCAGTACGAGCAGTACTTC. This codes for CASSLGVSQYEQYF.

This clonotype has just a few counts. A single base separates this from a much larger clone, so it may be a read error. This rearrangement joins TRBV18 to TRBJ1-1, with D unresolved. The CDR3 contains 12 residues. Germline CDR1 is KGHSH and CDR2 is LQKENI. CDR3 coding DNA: TGTGCCATCTCACCTAGAAAGGGTGAAGCTTTCTTT. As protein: CAISPRKGEAFF.

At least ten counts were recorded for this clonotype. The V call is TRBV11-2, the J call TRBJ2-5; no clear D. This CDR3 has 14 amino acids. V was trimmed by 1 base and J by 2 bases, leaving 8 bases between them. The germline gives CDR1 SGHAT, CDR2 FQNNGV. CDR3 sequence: CASSLAAVQETQYF. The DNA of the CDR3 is TGTGCCAGCAGCTTAGCCGCGGTACAAGAGACCCAGTACTTC. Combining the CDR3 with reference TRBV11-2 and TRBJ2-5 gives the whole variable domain EAGVAQSPRYKIIEKRQSVAFWCNPISGHATLYWYQQILGQGPKLLIQFQNNGVVDDSQLPKDRFSAERLKGVDSTLKIQPAKLEDSAVYLCASSLAAVQETQYFGPGTRLLVL.

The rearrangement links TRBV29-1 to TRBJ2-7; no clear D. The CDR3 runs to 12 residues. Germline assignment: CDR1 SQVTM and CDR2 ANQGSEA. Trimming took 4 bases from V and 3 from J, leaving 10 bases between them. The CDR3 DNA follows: TGCAGCGTTGCCGGGCGTGACTACGAGCAGTACTTC. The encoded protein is CSVAGRDYEQYF.

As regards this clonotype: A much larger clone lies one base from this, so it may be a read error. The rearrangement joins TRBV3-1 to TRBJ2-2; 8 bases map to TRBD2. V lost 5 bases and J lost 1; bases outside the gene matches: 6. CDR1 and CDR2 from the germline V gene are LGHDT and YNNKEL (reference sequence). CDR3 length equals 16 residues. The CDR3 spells CASSKSTSGNTGELFF. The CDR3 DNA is TGTGCCAGCAGCAAGTCCACTAGCGGGAACACCGGGGAGCTGTTTTTT.

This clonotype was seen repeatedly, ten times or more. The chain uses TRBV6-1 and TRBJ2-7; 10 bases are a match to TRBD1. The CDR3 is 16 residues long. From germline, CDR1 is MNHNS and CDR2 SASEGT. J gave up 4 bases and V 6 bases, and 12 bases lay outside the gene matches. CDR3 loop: CASSPSGTGASYEQYF. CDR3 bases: TGTGCCAGCAGCCCATCCGGGACAGGGGCTTCATACGAGCAGTACTTC.

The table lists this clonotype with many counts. For the CDR3, the DNA is TGTGCCAGCAACTCGCGGGCAATGGATACGCAGTATTTT. It encodes CASNSRAMDTQYF. The chain has TRBV6-1 and TRBJ2-3; TRBD2 is a possible D gene (5 bases). This CDR3 region has 13 residues. Trimming shortened V by 7 bases and J by 6 bases, and 14 bases separated the two germline ends. Germline lookup yields CDR1 MNHNS and CDR2 SASEGT.

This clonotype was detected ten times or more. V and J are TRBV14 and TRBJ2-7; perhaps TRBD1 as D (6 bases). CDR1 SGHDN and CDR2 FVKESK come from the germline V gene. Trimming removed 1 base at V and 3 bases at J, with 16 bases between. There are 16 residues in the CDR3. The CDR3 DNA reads TGTGCCAGCAGCCAAGGGACCGGACAGTCATTCTACGAGCAGTACTTC. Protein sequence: CASSQGTGQSFYEQYF.

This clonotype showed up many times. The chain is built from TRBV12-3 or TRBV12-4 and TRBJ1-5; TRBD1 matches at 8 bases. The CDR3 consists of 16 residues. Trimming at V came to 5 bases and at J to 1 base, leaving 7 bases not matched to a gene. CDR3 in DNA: TGTGCCAGCAGTCTCGACAGGGGAGAAAGCAATCAGCCCCAGCATTTT. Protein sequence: CASSLDRGESNQPQHF.

The CDR3 DNA reads as TGTGCCAGCGGACTAGACAAAAACATTCAGTACTTC. Its protein is CASGLDKNIQYF. The chain couples TRBV28 to TRBJ2-4; 7 bases align to TRBD2. Germline CDR1 reads MDHEN; CDR2 reads SYDVKM. The CDR3 runs to 12 residues. The V segment lost 8 bases and the J segment 3 bases; nucleotides outside the gene matches: 1.

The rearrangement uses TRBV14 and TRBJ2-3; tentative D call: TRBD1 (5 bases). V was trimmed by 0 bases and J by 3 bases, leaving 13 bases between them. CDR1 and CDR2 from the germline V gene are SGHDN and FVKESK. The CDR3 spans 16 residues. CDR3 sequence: CASSQDGRDGTDTQYF. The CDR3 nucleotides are TGTGCCAGCAGCCAAGACGGCAGGGATGGAACAGATACGCAGTATTTT.

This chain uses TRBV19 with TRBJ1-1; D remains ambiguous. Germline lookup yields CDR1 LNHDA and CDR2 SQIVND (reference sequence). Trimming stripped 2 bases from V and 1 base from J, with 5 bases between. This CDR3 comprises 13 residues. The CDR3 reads CASSITPNTEAFF. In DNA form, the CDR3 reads TGTGCCAGTAGTATAACCCCGAACACTGAAGCTTTCTTT.

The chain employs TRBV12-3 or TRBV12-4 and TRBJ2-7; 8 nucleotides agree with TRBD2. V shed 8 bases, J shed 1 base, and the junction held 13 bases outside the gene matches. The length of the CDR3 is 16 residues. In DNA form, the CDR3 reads TGTGCCAGCTCGATAATGTCCACTAGCGGTTCCTACGAGCAGTACTTC. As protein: CASSIMSTSGSYEQYF.